This T cell receptor (beta chain) was recovered during a study of blood T cell repertoires in COVID-19. In the original workflow: By means of reference gene primer amplification, nucleated cell counts were estimated. Using immunoSEQ multiplex PCR, the repertoire was profiled, and TCRdb retains in-frame clones only, with some absent. That table furnishes V, J and clone size, whereas the DNA furnished D and trimming. The table has approximately 53,000 clones, roughly 90% seen once. With 6 bases removed from V and 8 bases from J, the gap between germline ends came to 11 bases. Germline CDR1 MGHRA, CDR2 YSYEKL. The CDR3 loop spans 12 amino acids.

V is TRBV4-1 and J is TRBJ2-1, with a possible D match to TRBD1 (5 bases). The clonotype comes from a human donor in a cohort sampled during active COVID-19. Specimen: peripheral blood. The CDR3 DNA reads TGCGCCAGCAGGGGTATCAGGGATGAGCAGTTCTTC. The encoded protein is CASRGIRDEQFF.